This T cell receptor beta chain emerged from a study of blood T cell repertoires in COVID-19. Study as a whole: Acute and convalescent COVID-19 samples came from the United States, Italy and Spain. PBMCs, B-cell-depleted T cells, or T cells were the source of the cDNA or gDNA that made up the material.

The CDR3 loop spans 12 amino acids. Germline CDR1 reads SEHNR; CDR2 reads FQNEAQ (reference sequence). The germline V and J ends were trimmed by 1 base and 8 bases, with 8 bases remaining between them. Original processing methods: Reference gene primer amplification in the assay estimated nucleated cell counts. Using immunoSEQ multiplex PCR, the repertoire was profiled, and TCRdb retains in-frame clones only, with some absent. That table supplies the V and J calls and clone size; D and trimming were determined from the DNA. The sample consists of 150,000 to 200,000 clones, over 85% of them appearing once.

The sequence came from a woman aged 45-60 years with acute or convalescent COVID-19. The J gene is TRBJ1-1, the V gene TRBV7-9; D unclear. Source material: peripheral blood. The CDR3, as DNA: TGTGCCAGCAGCTTAGGTAGCGCAGAAGCTTTCTTT. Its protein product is CASSLGSAEAFF. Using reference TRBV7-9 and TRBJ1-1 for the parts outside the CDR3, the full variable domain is DTGVSQNPRHKITKRGQNVTFRCDPISEHNRLYWYRQTLGQGPEFLTYFQNEAQLEKSRLLSDRFSAERPKGSFSTLEIQRTEQGDSAMYLCASSLGSAEAFFGQGTRLTVV.